This T cell receptor (beta chain) was profiled in a study of blood T cell repertoires in COVID-19. In the study overall: Material from acute and convalescent COVID-19 was sourced from the United States, Italy and Spain. PBMCs, B-cell-depleted T cells, or T cells were the source of the cDNA or gDNA that made up the material.

CDR1 SNHLY and CDR2 FYNNEI come from the germline V gene. This CDR3 comprises 14 residues. The V and J ends lost 7 bases and 3 bases respectively, with 13 bases between them. Authors' methods: Amplification of reference gene primers provided the estimated nucleated cell counts. The table came from immunoSEQ multiplex PCR; TCRdb's copy has only in-frame clones and leaves some out. V and J calls and clone size are those listed in that table; D and trimming were worked out from the DNA. The sample consists of 85,000 to 120,000 clones, 70% to 90% of them appearing once. The rearrangement links TRBV2 to TRBJ1-5; no clear D gene. The sequenced material came from peripheral blood. The receptor was isolated from a man aged 35-49 years with active or convalescent COVID-19. CDR3 residues: CASILVRSNQPQHF. The CDR3 DNA reads TGTGCCAGCATTCTAGTTCGCTCCAATCAGCCCCAGCATTTT.